Presented here are 8 T cell receptor beta chains from one specimen sequenced in a study of CD8+CD57+ T cells in acquired aplastic anemia. TCR beta VDJ and CDR3 were profiled, and genomic DNA was the template. TCRdb re-called the reads through MiXCR, storing one row per CDR3 protein. Here the sample spans about 200,000 distinct CDR3 sequences, 34% being singletons. The sequenced sample consisted of sorted CD4+, CD8+, or CD8+CD57+ T cells (not recorded which) from PBMCs. The source of these receptors is a human donor in good health, serving as a control.

The rearrangement joins TRBV12-3 or TRBV12-4 to TRBJ2-3, with a tentative D call TRBD1 (6 bases). The CDR3 runs 18 residues. Trimming left V 1 base short and J 2 bases short, with 19 bases between. The CDR3, as DNA: TGTGCCAGCAGTTTAGGCCTTTGGGACACGACCAACACAGATACGCAGTATTTT. As protein: CASSLGLWDTTNTDTQYF.

A note on this clonotype: A much bigger clone sits one base away, suggesting this may be a read error. CDR3 region: CASSTSTPIRNTIYF. The CDR3 region has the DNA TGTGCCAGCAGCACCTCGACCCCTATTCGAAACACCATATATTTT. V usage is TRBV5-6 and J usage is TRBJ1-3; D unresolved. The CDR3 sequence is 15 residues long. Germline V gene lookup returns CDR1 SGHDT and CDR2 YYEEEE. Trimming took off 4 bases at V and 5 bases at J, with 16 bases between the two ends. Looking up the rest from reference TRBV5-6 and TRBJ1-3 gives the full variable domain: DAGVTQSPTHLIKTRGQQVTLRCSPKSGHDTVSWYQQALGQGPQFIFQYYEEEERQRGNFPDRFSGHQFPNYSSELNVNALLLGDSALYLCASSTSTPIRNTIYFGEGSWLTVV.

The chain employs TRBV29-1 and TRBJ2-7, with D perhaps TRBD1 or TRBD2 (5 bases each). V was trimmed by 8 bases and J by 0 bases, leaving 14 bases between them. The germline CDR1 and CDR2 sequences are SQVTM and ANQGSEA. The CDR3 has 13 amino acids. The CDR3 protein is CSIRDGGSYEQYF. DNA for the CDR3: TGCAGCATCCGGGACGGCGGCTCCTACGAGCAGTACTTC.

This clonotype was found many times. The rearrangement links TRBV2 to TRBJ1-4, with TRBD1 as a possible D gene (5 bases). CDR3 length: 14 residues. V was clipped by 3 bases and J by 8 bases, with 13 bases between them. The germline V gene has CDR1 SNHLY and CDR2 FYNNEI. CDR3 DNA: TGTGCCAGCAGTGATCGGGGGGGTTTGGAAAAACTGTTTTTT. Its protein is CASSDRGGLEKLFF. Looking up the rest from reference TRBV2 and TRBJ1-4 gives the full variable domain: EPEVTQTPSHQVTQMGQEVILRCVPISNHLYFYWYRQILGQKVEFLVSFYNNEISEKSEIFDDQFSVERPDGSNFTLKIRSTKLEDSAMYFCASSDRGGLEKLFFGSGTQLSVL.

There are a few counts of this clonotype. The chain is built from TRBV2 and TRBJ1-3; possibly TRBD1 for D (5 bases). Germline V CDR1 and CDR2: SNHLY, FYNNEI. V was pared by 6 bases and J by 0 bases, with 12 bases between. The CDR3 is 15 residues long. The CDR3 region has the DNA TGTGCCAGCAGCTTGGGACGGACCTCTGGAAACACCATATATTTT. Amino acids: CASSLGRTSGNTIYF.

This clonotype occurred many times. The rearrangement joins TRBV29-1 to TRBJ1-1; 7 nucleotides align to TRBD1. This CDR3 is built from 13 residues. Germline assignment: CDR1 SQVTM and CDR2 ANQGSEA. The trim removed 4 bases at V and 3 bases at J, leaving 5 bases unmatched. CDR3 protein: CSVARQGHTEAFF. CDR3 in DNA: TGCAGCGTTGCGAGACAGGGACACACTGAAGCTTTCTTT. Full variable domain (remainder filled in from reference TRBV29-1 and TRBJ1-1): SAVISQKPSRDICQRGTSLTIQCQVDSQVTMMFWYRQQPGQSLTLIATANQGSEATYESGFVIDKFPISRPNLTFSTLTVSNMSPEDSSIYLCSVARQGHTEAFFGQGTRLTVV.

This clonotype was detected many times. V gene TRBV24-1 combines with J gene TRBJ2-3, with TRBD2 matching 7 bases. The trim removed 5 bases at V and 7 bases at J, leaving 8 bases unmatched. The CDR3 runs 14 residues. CDR1 and CDR2 (germline): KGHDR, SFDVKD. The CDR3 nucleotides read TGTGCCACCAGTGTTGGCGGGAGTGCAAATACGCAGTATTTT. Protein: CATSVGGSANTQYF.

Ten or more counts support this clonotype. The chain links TRBV7-9 to TRBJ1-5, with D maybe TRBD1 (5 bases). CDR1 is SEHNR, CDR2 FQNEAQ, per germline (reference sequence). The CDR3 length is 14 residues. V lost 3 bases and J lost 4, with 10 bases in between. The CDR3 region has the DNA TGTGCCAGCAGCTTCCTAGGGGATAATCAGCCCCAGCATTTT. Its protein product is CASSFLGDNQPQHF. The whole variable domain, filled in from reference TRBV7-9 and TRBJ1-5, reads DTGVSQNPRHKITKRGQNVTFRCDPISEHNRLYWYRQTLGQGPEFLTYFQNEAQLEKSRLLSDRFSAERPKGSFSTLEIQRTEQGDSAMYLCASSFLGDNQPQHFGDGTRLSIL.